Sequencing of this T cell receptor beta chain was carried out in a study of shared clonotypes between healthy human individuals. Libraries were prepared by immunoSEQ multiplex PCR; TCRdb keeps only in-frame clonotypes and omits some of them. The sample includes 520,000 or so clones, less than 85% of them seen just once. CDR1 is SGDLS, CDR2 YYNGEE, per germline. The CDR3 is made up of 13 amino acids. V shed 0 bases and J shed 6 bases, with 10 bases lying between them. This sequence was found in a woman aged 40 to 49 in good health. Some clones in this sample may be carry-over from other donors' samples. The genes are TRBV9 and TRBJ2-7; tentatively, D is TRBD1 or TRBD2 (5 bases each). The sequencing sample was made of PBMCs. CDR3 nucleotide sequence: TGTGCCAGCAGCGTAGCTGGTGGGGGCGAGCAGTACTTC. Its translation is CASSVAGGGEQYF.